A single sample is the source of the 7 T cell receptor beta chains below, sequenced in a study of shared clonotypes between healthy human individuals. TCRdb keeps only in-frame clones here, not all; method: immunoSEQ multiplex PCR. Here the sample spans a few million clones, about 92% being singletons. Sequenced sample: naive CD4+ T cells sorted from blood. The sample's subset: CD45RA+ positively selected. The receptors were gathered from a man younger than 35 in good health.

The genes are TRBV2 and TRBJ2-1; perhaps TRBD1 as D (6 bases). There are 16 residues in the CDR3. Germline V gene data show CDR1 as SNHLY and CDR2 as FYNNEI. Deletions cut 5 bases from V and 0 bases from J, with 14 bases between. DNA of the CDR3: TGTGCCAGCAGTCCCGGCGACAGGAGCTCCTACAATGAGCAGTTCTTC. Its translation: CASSPGDRSSYNEQFF. Together with reference TRBV2 and TRBJ2-1, the CDR3 gives the full variable domain: EPEVTQTPSHQVTQMGQEVILRCVPISNHLYFYWYRQILGQKVEFLVSFYNNEISEKSEIFDDQFSVERPDGSNFTLKIRSTKLEDSAMYFCASSPGDRSSYNEQFFGPGTRLTVL.

The V and J genes are TRBV20-1 and TRBJ1-1; 7 positions agree with TRBD1. This CDR3 is 10 amino acids long. Germline V gene data show CDR1 as DFQATT and CDR2 as SNEGSKA (reference sequence). With V trimmed by 5 bases and J by 11 bases, 5 bases remained unmatched. CDR3 DNA: TGCAGTGCTTCCGGACAGGTGGCTTTCTTT. This gives the protein CSASGQVAFF.

As for this clone: Other DNA sequences in the sample encode the same CDR3. The chain couples TRBV7-2 to TRBJ1-2; 9 nucleotides line up with TRBD1. The CDR3 covers 14 residues. From germline, CDR1 is SGHTA and CDR2 FQGNSA. With V trimmed by 4 bases and J by 1 base, 1 base remained unmatched. The CDR3 spells CASSSGQGNYGYTF. The CDR3 coding sequence is TGTGCCAGCAGCTCGGGACAGGGTAACTATGGCTACACCTTC.

V usage is TRBV10-1 and J usage is TRBJ1-3; D is possibly TRBD1 (6 bases). The CDR3 consists of 12 residues. Germline CDR1 reads WNHNN; CDR2 reads SYGVQD (reference sequence). The V end lost 8 bases, the J end lost 4 bases, and 9 bases lay between the germline ends. CDR3 loop: CASLGQGNTIYF. In DNA, the CDR3 is TGCGCCAGCCTTGGACAGGGAAACACCATATATTTT.

This clone has just one count. At the DNA level, this CDR3 is encoded by other sequences in the same sample as well. The chain joins TRBV6-1 to TRBJ1-2; D not resolved. This CDR3 is built from 13 residues. V was cut by 1 base and J by 6 bases, with 9 bases left in between. Germline V gene lookup returns CDR1 MNHNS and CDR2 SASEGT. CDR3 in DNA: TGTGCCAGCAGTGAAGGGCGGCGGCATGGCTACACCTTC. Translation: CASSEGRRHGYTF.

This sequence joins TRBV5-4 and TRBJ2-3, with D hard to call. This CDR3 region has 16 residues. From germline, CDR1 is SGHNT and CDR2 YYREEE (reference sequence). Deletions cut 0 bases from V and 1 base from J, with 12 bases between. The CDR3 region has the DNA TGTGCCAGCAGCTTGGCGTTGGTGTGGGGCACAGATACGCAGTATTTT. As protein: CASSLALVWGTDTQYF. Complete variable domain (other parts from reference TRBV5-4 and TRBJ2-3): ETGVTQSPTHLIKTRGQQVTLRCSSQSGHNTVSWYQQALGQGPQFIFQYYREEENGRGNFPPRFSGLQFPNYSSELNVNALELDDSALYLCASSLALVWGTDTQYFGPGTRLTVL.

This clone was seen only a few times. This chain uses TRBV30 with TRBJ1-1; D call uncertain. Trimming took off 3 bases at V and 5 bases at J, with 7 bases between the two ends. This CDR3 comprises 11 residues. Germline CDR1 is GTSNPN and CDR2 is SVGIG (reference sequence). The DNA of the CDR3 is TGTGCCTGGAGCTTAACAACTGAAGCTTTCTTT. Protein product: CAWSLTTEAFF.